This T cell receptor (beta chain) was sequenced for a study of STAT3 mutations in large granular lymphocyte leukemia. Note on this clone: The antigen is unknown.

Sequencing used immunoSEQ multiplex PCR; TCRdb keeps in-frame clones, though not all of them. Of over 8,000 clones in the sample, less than 90% were seen once. Study-level results: In about 30% of the 18 patients, new TCR clonotypes emerged after therapy. Every T-LGLL patient had at least one immunodominant TCRbeta clonotype.

The germline gives CDR1 LNHDA, CDR2 SQIVND (reference sequence). The V and J ends lost 6 bases and 3 bases respectively, with 14 bases between them. This CDR3 has 14 residues. The rearrangement uses TRBV19 and TRBJ1-1; D is perhaps TRBD1 (6 bases). Sequenced input: peripheral blood mononuclear cells. The sequence was obtained from a man aged 80 or over with T-cell large granular lymphocyte leukemia. Some clones in this sample may be carry-over from other donors' samples. CDR3 sequence reads: CASRGRGDYTEAFF. The DNA for the CDR3 is TGTGCCAGTAGAGGTAGGGGGGACTACACTGAAGCTTTCTTT.